This T cell receptor beta chain was sequenced in a study of blood T cell repertoires in COVID-19. The CDR3 has 16 residues. V shed 6 bases and J shed 4 bases, with 20 bases lying between them. Germline V CDR1 and CDR2: MNHNS, SASEGT. Clones were read by immunoSEQ multiplex PCR, and TCRdb kept only the in-frame ones, dropping some. Of approximately 59,000 clones detected, roughly 81% appear once; the ten largest clones hold around 14%. The clonotype comes from a man older than 75 with acute or convalescent COVID-19. The J gene is TRBJ2-3, the V gene TRBV6-1; D might be TRBD2 (6 bases). The sample taken for sequencing was peripheral blood. CDR3 DNA: TGTGCCAGCAGCGAATGGAGGGCGATTGTGGCAGATACGCAGTATTTT. Protein: CASSEWRAIVADTQYF.